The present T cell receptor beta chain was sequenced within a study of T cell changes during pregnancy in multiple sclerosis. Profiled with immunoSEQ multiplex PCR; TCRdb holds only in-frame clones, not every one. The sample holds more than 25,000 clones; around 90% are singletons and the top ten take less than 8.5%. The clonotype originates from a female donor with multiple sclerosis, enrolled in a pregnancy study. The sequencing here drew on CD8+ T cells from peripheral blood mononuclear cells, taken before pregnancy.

DNA of the CDR3: TGTGCCTGGGGCTGGGGGGGGGACTCACCCCTCCACTTT. Its protein is CAWGWGGDSPLHF. The V and J genes are TRBV30 and TRBJ1-6, with D tentatively TRBD1 (5 bases). V lost 5 bases and J 10 bases, leaving 15 bases between the germline ends. The CDR3 is 13 residues long. Germline V gene lookup returns CDR1 GTSNPN and CDR2 SVGIG (reference sequence).